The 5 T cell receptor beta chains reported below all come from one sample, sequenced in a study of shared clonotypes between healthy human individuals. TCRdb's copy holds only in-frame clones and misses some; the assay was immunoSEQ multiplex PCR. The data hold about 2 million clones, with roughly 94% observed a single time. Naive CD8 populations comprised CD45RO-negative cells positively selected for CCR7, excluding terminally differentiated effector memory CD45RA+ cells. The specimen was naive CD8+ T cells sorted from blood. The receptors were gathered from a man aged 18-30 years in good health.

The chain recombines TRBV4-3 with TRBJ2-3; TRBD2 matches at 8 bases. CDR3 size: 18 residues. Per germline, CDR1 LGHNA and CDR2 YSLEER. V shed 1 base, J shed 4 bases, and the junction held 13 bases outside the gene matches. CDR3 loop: CASSQVGLSGMFPDTQYF. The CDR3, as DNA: TGCGCCAGCAGCCAAGTGGGCCTTAGCGGGATGTTTCCAGATACGCAGTATTTT.

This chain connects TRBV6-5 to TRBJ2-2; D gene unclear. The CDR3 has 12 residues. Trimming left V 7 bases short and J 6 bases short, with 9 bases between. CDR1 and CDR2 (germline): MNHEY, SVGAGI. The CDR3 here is CASTADPGELFF. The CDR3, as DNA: TGTGCCAGCACCGCGGACCCCGGGGAGCTGTTTTTT.

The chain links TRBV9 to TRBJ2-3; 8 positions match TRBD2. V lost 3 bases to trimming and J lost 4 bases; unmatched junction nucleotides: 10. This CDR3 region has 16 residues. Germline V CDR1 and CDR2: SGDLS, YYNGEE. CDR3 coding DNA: TGTGCCAGCAGCGCCGTTGTAGCGGGGAGCGCAGATACGCAGTATTTT. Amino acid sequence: CASSAVVAGSADTQYF.

The CDR3 region is CASSQYQGYSNQPQHF. CDR3 DNA: TGTGCCAGCAGCCAATATCAGGGGTATAGCAATCAGCCCCAGCATTTT. The V and J genes are TRBV27 and TRBJ1-5; TRBD1 might be the D (6 bases). The germline V and J ends were trimmed by 6 bases and 0 bases, with 15 bases remaining between them. Per the germline V gene, CDR1 is MNHEY and CDR2 is SMNVEV (reference sequence). This CDR3 comprises 16 residues.

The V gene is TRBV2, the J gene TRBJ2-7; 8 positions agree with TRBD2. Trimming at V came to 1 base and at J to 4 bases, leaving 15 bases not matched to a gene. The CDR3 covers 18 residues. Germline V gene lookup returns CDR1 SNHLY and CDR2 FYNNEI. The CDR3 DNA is TGTGCCAGCAGTGAAGGAGTAGCGGGGCTTCCTCCAATATACGAGCAGTACTTC. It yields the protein CASSEGVAGLPPIYEQYF.